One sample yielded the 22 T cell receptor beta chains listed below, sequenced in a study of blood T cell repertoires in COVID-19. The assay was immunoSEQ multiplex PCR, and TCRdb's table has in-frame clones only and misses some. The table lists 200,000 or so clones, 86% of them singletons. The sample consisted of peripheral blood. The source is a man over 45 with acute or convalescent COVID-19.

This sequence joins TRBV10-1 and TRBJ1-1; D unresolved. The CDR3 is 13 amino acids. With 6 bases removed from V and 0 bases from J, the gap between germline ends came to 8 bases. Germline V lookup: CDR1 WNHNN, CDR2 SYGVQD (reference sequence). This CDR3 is CASSQAVNTEAFF. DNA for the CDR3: TGCGCCAGCAGCCAGGCTGTGAACACTGAAGCTTTCTTT.

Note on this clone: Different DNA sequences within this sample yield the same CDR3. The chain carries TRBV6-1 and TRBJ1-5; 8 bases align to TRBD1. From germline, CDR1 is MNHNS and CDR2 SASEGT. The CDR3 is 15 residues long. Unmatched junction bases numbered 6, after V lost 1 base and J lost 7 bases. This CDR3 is CASSEGAGGGQPQHF. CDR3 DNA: TGTGCCAGCAGTGAAGGGGCAGGGGGCGGGCAGCCCCAGCATTTT.

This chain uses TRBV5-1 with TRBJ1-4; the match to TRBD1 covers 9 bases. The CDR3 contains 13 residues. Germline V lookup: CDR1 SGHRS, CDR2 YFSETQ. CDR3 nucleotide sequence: TGCGCGTCCGGGACAGGGCTTAATGAAAAACTGTTTTTT. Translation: CASGTGLNEKLFF.

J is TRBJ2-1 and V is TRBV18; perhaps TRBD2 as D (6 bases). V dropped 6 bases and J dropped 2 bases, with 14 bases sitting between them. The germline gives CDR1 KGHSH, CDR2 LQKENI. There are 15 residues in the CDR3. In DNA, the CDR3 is TGTGCCAGCTCGTCACGGGGGAACACCTACAATGAGCAGTTCTTC. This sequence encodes CASSSRGNTYNEQFF.

For the CDR3, the DNA is TGTGCCAGCAGCTCCAAGGGACGGGGGGCTACTGAAGCTTTCTTT. Amino acid sequence: CASSSKGRGATEAFF. The rearrangement uses TRBV7-8 and TRBJ1-1; a weak D match, TRBD1 (6 bases). Germline loops: CDR1 SGHVS, CDR2 FQNEAQ. The length of the CDR3 is 15 residues. V was clipped by 4 bases and J by 5 bases, with 17 bases between them.

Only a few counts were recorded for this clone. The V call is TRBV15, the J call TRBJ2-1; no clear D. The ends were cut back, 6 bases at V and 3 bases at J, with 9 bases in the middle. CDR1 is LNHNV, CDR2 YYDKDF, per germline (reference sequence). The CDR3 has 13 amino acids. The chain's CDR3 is CATRPTVYNEQFF. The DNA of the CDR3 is TGTGCCACCAGGCCCACAGTCTACAATGAGCAGTTCTTC.

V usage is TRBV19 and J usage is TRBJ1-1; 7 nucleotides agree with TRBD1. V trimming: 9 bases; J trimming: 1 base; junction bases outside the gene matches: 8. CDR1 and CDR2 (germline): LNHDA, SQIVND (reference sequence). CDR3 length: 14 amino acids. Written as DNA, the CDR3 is TGTGCCAGCCACCTAGGGGGCCCGAACACTGAAGCTTTCTTT. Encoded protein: CASHLGGPNTEAFF.

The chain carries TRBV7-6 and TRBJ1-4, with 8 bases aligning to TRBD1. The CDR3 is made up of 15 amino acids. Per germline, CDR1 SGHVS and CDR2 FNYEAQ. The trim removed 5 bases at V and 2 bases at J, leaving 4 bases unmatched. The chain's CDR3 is CASSMRTGTNEKLFF. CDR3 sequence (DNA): TGTGCCAGCAGCATGAGGACAGGGACTAATGAAAAACTGTTTTTT. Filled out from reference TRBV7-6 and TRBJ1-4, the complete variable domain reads GAGVSQSPRYKVTKRGQDVALRCDPISGHVSLYWYRQALGQGPEFLTYFNYEAQQDKSGLPNDRFSAERPEGSISTLTIQRTEQRDSAMYRCASSMRTGTNEKLFFGSGTQLSVL.

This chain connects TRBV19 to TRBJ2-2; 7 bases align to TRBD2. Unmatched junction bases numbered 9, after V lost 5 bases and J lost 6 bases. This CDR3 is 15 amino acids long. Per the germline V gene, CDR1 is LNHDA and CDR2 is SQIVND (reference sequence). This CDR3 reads CASSYSGTNPGELFF. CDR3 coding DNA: TGTGCCAGTAGTTATTCCGGGACTAATCCCGGGGAGCTGTTTTTT.

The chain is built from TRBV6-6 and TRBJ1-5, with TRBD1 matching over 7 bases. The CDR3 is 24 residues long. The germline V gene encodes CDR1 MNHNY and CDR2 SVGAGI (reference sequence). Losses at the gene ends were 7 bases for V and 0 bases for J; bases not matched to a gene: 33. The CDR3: CASTPSGPPQGPTRFTYSNQPQHF. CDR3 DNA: TGTGCCAGCACTCCATCCGGGCCACCACAGGGGCCAACCCGATTTACTTATAGCAATCAGCCCCAGCATTTT.

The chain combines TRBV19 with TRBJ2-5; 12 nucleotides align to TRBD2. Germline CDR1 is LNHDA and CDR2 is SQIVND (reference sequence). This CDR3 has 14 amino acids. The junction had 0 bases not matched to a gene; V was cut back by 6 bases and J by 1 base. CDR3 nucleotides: TGTGCCAGTAGACTAGCGGGGGGCCAAGAGACCCAGTACTTC. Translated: CASRLAGGQETQYF.

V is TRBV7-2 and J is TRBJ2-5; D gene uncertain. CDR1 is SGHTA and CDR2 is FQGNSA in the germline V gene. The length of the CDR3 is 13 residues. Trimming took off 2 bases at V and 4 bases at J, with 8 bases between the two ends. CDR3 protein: CASSLNIRETQYF. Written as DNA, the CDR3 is TGTGCCAGCAGCTTAAATATCCGAGAGACCCAGTACTTC. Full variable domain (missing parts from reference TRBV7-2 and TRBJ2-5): GAGVSQSPSNKVTEKGKDVELRCDPISGHTALYWYRQSLGQGLEFLIYFQGNSAPDKSGLPSDRFSAERTGGSVSTLTIQRTQQEDSAVYLCASSLNIRETQYFGPGTRLLVL.

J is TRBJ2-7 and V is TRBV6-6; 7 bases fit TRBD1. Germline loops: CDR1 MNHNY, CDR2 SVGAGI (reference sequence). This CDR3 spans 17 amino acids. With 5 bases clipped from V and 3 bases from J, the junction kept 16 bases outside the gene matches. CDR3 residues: CASSPYGATGLVYEQYF. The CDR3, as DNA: TGTGCCAGCAGTCCTTATGGGGCGACAGGGTTGGTCTACGAGCAGTACTTC.

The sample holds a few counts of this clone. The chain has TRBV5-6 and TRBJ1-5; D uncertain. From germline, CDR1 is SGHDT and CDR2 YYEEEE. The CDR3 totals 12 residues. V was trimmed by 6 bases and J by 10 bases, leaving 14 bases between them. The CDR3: CASNQWGAPQHF. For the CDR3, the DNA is TGTGCCAGCAACCAATGGGGAGCACCCCAGCATTTT.

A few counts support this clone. In DNA, the CDR3 is TGTGCCAGCAGCGCAGGCTGGGACAGGACTCCCTCTCCTAACTATGGCTACACCTTC. This translates into CASSAGWDRTPSPNYGYTF. The chain joins TRBV9 to TRBJ1-2; 8 positions match TRBD1. With 3 bases clipped from V and 0 bases from J, the junction kept 16 bases outside the gene matches. CDR3 length equals 19 residues. Germline V gene lookup returns CDR1 SGDLS and CDR2 YYNGEE.

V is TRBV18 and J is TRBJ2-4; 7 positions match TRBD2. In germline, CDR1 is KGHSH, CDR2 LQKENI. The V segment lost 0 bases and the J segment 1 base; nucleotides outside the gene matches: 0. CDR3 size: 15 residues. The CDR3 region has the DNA TGTGCCAGCTCACCACCGGGGGGGGCCAAAAACATTCAGTACTTC. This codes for CASSPPGGAKNIQYF.

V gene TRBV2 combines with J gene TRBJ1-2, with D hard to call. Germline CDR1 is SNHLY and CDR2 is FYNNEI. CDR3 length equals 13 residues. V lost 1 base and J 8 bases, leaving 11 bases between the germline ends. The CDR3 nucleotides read TGTGCCAGCAGTGAAGGGGTATGGGAGGGCTACACCTTC. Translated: CASSEGVWEGYTF.

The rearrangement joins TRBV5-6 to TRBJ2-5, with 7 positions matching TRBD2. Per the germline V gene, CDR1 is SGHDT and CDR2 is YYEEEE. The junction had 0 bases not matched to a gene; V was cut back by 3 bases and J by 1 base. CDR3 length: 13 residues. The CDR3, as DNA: TGTGCCAGCAGCTGGGGGGGCCAAGAGACCCAGTACTTC. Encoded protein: CASSWGGQETQYF.

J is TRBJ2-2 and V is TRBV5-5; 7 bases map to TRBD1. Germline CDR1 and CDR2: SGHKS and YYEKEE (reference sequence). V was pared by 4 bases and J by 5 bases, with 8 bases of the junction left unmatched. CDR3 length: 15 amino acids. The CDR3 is CASSPGQWKTGELFF. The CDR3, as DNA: TGTGCCAGCAGCCCGGGACAGTGGAAAACCGGGGAGCTGTTTTTT.

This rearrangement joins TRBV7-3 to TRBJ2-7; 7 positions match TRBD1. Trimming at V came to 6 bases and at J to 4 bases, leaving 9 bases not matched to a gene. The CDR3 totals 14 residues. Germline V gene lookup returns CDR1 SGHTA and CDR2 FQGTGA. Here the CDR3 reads CASSPHRGTYEQYF. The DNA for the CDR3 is TGTGCCAGCAGTCCTCACAGGGGAACGTACGAGCAGTACTTC.

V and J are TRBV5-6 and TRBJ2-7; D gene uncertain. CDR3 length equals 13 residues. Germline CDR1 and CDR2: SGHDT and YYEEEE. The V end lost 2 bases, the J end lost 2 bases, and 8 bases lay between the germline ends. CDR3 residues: CASSFRLAYEQYF. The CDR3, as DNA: TGTGCCAGCAGCTTTCGGCTAGCCTACGAGCAGTACTTC. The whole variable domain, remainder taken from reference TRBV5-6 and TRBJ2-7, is DAGVTQSPTHLIKTRGQQVTLRCSPKSGHDTVSWYQQALGQGPQFIFQYYEEEERQRGNFPDRFSGHQFPNYSSELNVNALLLGDSALYLCASSFRLAYEQYFGPGTRLTVT.

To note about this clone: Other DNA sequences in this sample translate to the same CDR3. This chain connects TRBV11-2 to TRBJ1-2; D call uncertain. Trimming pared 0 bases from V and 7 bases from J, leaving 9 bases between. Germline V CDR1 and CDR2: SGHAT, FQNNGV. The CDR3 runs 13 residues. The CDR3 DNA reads TGTGCCAGCAGCTTAGATCGGGGTGCTGGCTACACCTTC. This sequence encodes CASSLDRGAGYTF.